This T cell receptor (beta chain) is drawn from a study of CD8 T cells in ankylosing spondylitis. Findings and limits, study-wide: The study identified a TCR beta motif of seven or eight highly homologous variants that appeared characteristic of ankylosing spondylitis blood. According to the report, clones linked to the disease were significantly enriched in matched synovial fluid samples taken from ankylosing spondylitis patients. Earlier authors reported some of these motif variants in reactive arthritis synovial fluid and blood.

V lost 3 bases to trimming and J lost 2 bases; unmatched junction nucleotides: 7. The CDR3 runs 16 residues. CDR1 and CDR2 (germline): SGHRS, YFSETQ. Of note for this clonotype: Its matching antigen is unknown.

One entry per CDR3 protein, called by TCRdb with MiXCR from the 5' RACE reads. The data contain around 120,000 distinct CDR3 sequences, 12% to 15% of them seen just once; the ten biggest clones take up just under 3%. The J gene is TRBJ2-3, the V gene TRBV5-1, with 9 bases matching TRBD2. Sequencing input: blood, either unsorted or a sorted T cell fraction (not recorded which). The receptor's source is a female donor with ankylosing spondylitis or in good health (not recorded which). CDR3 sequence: CASSWGGLANTDTQYF. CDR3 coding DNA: TGCGCCAGCAGCTGGGGGGGACTAGCTAACACAGATACGCAGTATTTT. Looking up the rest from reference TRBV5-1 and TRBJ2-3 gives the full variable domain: KAGVTQTPRYLIKTRGQQVTLSCSPISGHRSVSWYQQTPGQGLQFLFEYFSETQRNKGNFPGRFSGRQFSNSRSEMNVSTLELGDSALYLCASSWGGLANTDTQYFGPGTRLTVL.